Below, 27 T cell receptor beta chains from the same sample are listed, as sequenced in a study of radiation and T cells in renal cell carcinoma. The time point: blood 4 weeks post-SBRT, at nephrectomy. Treatment reported: 15 Gy SBRT to primary tumor, nephrectomy 4 weeks later. Clones were sequenced by immunoSEQ multiplex PCR, and TCRdb holds only the in-frame ones, with some missing. The table has around 99,000 clones, approximately 82% seen once. The sample was blood, taken from a patient whose treatment included radiotherapy and nephrectomy. The receptors were sampled from a man in his 60s with renal cell carcinoma.

Remarks on this clone: Additional DNA sequences in this sample encode the identical CDR3. This chain links TRBV18 with TRBJ2-7; perhaps TRBD1 as D (5 bases). The V gene's germline CDR1 is KGHSH and CDR2 LQKENI. V shed 3 bases and J shed 5 bases, with 8 bases lying between them. The CDR3 has 12 residues. This chain's CDR3 is CASSPSGNEQYF. The CDR3 DNA reads as TGTGCCAGCTCACCTTCAGGGAACGAGCAGTACTTC.

The V call is TRBV30, the J call TRBJ1-2; 12 bases agree with TRBD1. Germline V CDR1 and CDR2: GTSNPN, SVGIG (reference sequence). Trimming at V came to 7 bases and at J to 5 bases, leaving 11 bases not matched to a gene. This CDR3 has 15 residues. CDR3 sequence reads: CASSGTGGAVYGYTF. The CDR3 DNA follows: TGTGCCTCCTCAGGGACAGGGGGCGCGGTGTATGGCTACACCTTC.

The rearrangement links TRBV27 to TRBJ2-7; D may match TRBD1 or TRBD2 (5 bases each). The CDR3 contains 14 residues. The V end was cut by 6 bases, the J end by 0 bases, with 12 bases between. In germline, CDR1 is MNHEY, CDR2 SMNVEV (reference sequence). The DNA of the CDR3 is TGTGCCAGCAGCAGGGACCCCCGCTCCTACGAGCAGTACTTC. Protein: CASSRDPRSYEQYF.

The chain employs TRBV25-1 and TRBJ1-2; D perhaps matches TRBD1 (6 bases). Trimming shortened V by 6 bases and J by 8 bases, and 16 bases separated the two germline ends. Per germline, CDR1 MGHDK and CDR2 SYGVNS. The CDR3 extends over 13 amino acids. CDR3 DNA: TGTGCCAGCAGGGCCGCGGGGGCGAGAGGCTACACCTTC. This encodes CASRAAGARGYTF.

The chain has TRBV19 and TRBJ2-7; D gene uncertain. V was trimmed by 7 bases and J by 3 bases, leaving 13 bases between them. CDR3 length: 13 amino acids. Germline CDR1 is LNHDA and CDR2 is SQIVND (reference sequence). CDR3 nucleotide sequence: TGTGCCAGTACGCCGGCCCTAGACTACGAGCAGTACTTC. This sequence encodes CASTPALDYEQYF.

The V call is TRBV7-8, the J call TRBJ2-7; D uncertain. Trimming pared 5 bases from V and 3 bases from J, leaving 8 bases between. From germline, CDR1 is SGHVS and CDR2 FQNEAQ. The CDR3 is made up of 12 amino acids. The chain's CDR3 is CASSPDLYEQYF. Written as DNA, the CDR3 is TGTGCCAGCAGCCCCGACCTCTACGAGCAGTACTTC.

The chain recombines TRBV7-2 with TRBJ1-2; 7 positions match TRBD1. Germline assignment: CDR1 SGHTA and CDR2 FQGNSA. The CDR3 is made up of 13 amino acids. Losses at the gene ends were 4 bases for V and 7 bases for J; bases not matched to a gene: 6. The CDR3 DNA reads as TGTGCCAGCAGCTCAGGGGGTTGGCTTGGCTACACCTTC. Protein: CASSSGGWLGYTF.

This rearrangement joins TRBV6-4 to TRBJ1-2; maybe TRBD1 (5 bases). CDR3 length: 14 amino acids. Deletions cut 6 bases from V and 7 bases from J, with 18 bases between. Germline CDR1 MRHNA, CDR2 SNTAGT. The CDR3 spells CASSLQASLGGYTF. CDR3 DNA sequence: TGTGCCAGCAGCCTACAGGCGTCTTTAGGTGGCTACACCTTC.

V is TRBV5-4 and J is TRBJ2-7; possibly TRBD2 for D (5 bases). V was clipped by 5 bases and J by 3 bases, with 18 bases between them. There are 15 residues in the CDR3. Looked up from germline, CDR1 is SGHNT and CDR2 is YYREEE (reference sequence). The CDR3 spells CASREDQASYYEQYF. In DNA, the CDR3 is TGTGCCAGCAGGGAGGACCAGGCCTCTTACTACGAGCAGTACTTC.

The genes are TRBV7-2 and TRBJ2-1, with 7 bases identical to TRBD2. V was pared by 0 bases and J by 10 bases, with 6 bases of the junction left unmatched. From germline, CDR1 is SGHTA and CDR2 FQGNSA. The CDR3 totals 14 residues. CDR3 sequence reads: CASSLAGGTNEQFF. The CDR3, as DNA: TGTGCCAGCAGCTTAGCGGGGGGGACTAACGAGCAGTTCTTC.

The V and J genes are TRBV7-9 and TRBJ2-3, with D maybe TRBD2 (6 bases). This CDR3 comprises 16 residues. Germline CDR1 and CDR2: SEHNR and FQNEAQ (reference sequence). The ends were cut back, 4 bases at V and 0 bases at J, with 14 bases in the middle. The CDR3 reads CASSSPVLASTDTQYF. CDR3 DNA: TGTGCCAGCAGCTCGCCAGTACTAGCTAGCACAGATACGCAGTATTTT.

The rearrangement joins TRBV14 to TRBJ2-7; D unclear. Looked up from germline, CDR1 is SGHDN and CDR2 is FVKESK. V lost 1 base to trimming and J lost 4 bases, with 2 bases between them. The CDR3 length is 11 residues. The CDR3, as DNA: TGTGCCAGCAGCCAAGTGTACGAGCAGTACTTC. This translates into CASSQVYEQYF. The variable domain in full, completed from reference TRBV14 and TRBJ2-7, reads EAGVTQFPSHSVIEKGQTVTLRCDPISGHDNLYWYRRVMGKEIKFLLHFVKESKQDESGMPNNRFLAERTGGTYSTLKVQPAELEDSGVYFCASSQVYEQYFGPGTRLTVT.

The chain recombines TRBV5-1 with TRBJ1-4, with D possibly matching TRBD1 (6 bases). Trimming pared 3 bases from V and 0 bases from J, leaving 9 bases between. The V gene's germline CDR1 is SGHRS and CDR2 YFSETQ. This CDR3 has 15 amino acids. The CDR3 DNA reads TGCGCCAGCAGCTCCGGGGACACAACTAATGAAAAACTGTTTTTT. It codes for CASSSGDTTNEKLFF.

The gene calls are TRBV7-6 and TRBJ1-2, with 9 bases lining up with TRBD1. CDR1 is SGHVS, CDR2 FNYEAQ, per germline. This CDR3 has 17 amino acids. The V and J ends lost 1 base and 5 bases, in that order; junction bases with no gene match: 11. This chain's CDR3 is CASSLGPGQGSGYGYTF. In DNA, the CDR3 is TGTGCCAGCAGCTTAGGACCGGGACAGGGTTCGGGGTATGGCTACACCTTC.

Written as DNA, the CDR3 is TGCAGTGCTAGTGATGAGCAGTTCTTC. Translated, it gives CSASDEQFF. The genes are TRBV20-1 and TRBJ2-1; D is undetermined. The CDR3 runs to 9 residues. The germline gives CDR1 DFQATT, CDR2 SNEGSKA (reference sequence). V was shortened by 3 bases and J by 8 bases, with 2 bases between the two germline ends.

The rearrangement joins TRBV2 to TRBJ1-4, with a tentative D call TRBD1 (5 bases). This CDR3 region has 15 residues. V was shortened by 0 bases and J by 6 bases, with 11 bases between the two germline ends. Per germline, CDR1 SNHLY and CDR2 FYNNEI. The CDR3 DNA sequence: TGTGCCAGCAGTGAAGCAGGGACGGTGGATGAAAAACTGTTTTTT. It encodes CASSEAGTVDEKLFF.

This clone is a singleton in its sample. The chain joins TRBV19 to TRBJ2-7; D remains unclear. The CDR3 is made up of 15 amino acids. The V and J ends lost 3 bases and 0 bases respectively, with 12 bases between them. Germline V gene data show CDR1 as LNHDA and CDR2 as SQIVND (reference sequence). CDR3 amino acids: CASSMNVGSSYEQYF. Written as DNA, the CDR3 is TGTGCCAGTAGTATGAACGTCGGGTCCTCCTACGAGCAGTACTTC.

This clone was observed a few times. The chain uses TRBV5-1 and TRBJ1-1; 9 nucleotides line up with TRBD1. From germline, CDR1 is SGHRS and CDR2 YFSETQ. This CDR3 has 13 residues. V trimming: 5 bases; J trimming: 7 bases; junction bases outside the gene matches: 6. CDR3: CASRWTGAGEAFF. In DNA, the CDR3 is TGCGCCAGCAGGTGGACAGGGGCGGGTGAAGCTTTCTTT.

This sequence joins TRBV5-6 and TRBJ2-5; weak D call: TRBD1 (6 bases). Germline CDR1 is SGHDT and CDR2 is YYEEEE. Trimming removed 3 bases at V and 2 bases at J, with 8 bases between. The CDR3 sequence is 13 residues long. The CDR3 spells CASSSTGQETQYF. The CDR3 DNA sequence: TGTGCCAGCAGCTCAACAGGGCAAGAGACCCAGTACTTC.

The J gene is TRBJ1-1, the V gene TRBV18; 7 nucleotides agree with TRBD1. The trim removed 2 bases at V and 3 bases at J, leaving 0 bases unmatched. Germline values: CDR1 KGHSH, CDR2 LQKENI. The CDR3 runs 13 residues. CDR3: CASSPTGDTEAFF. The CDR3, as DNA: TGTGCCAGCTCACCAACAGGGGACACTGAAGCTTTCTTT.

As DNA, the CDR3 is TGTGCCAGTAGTATAGAGGCCCAGGCCTCCACCTACGAGCAGTACTTC. This translates into CASSIEAQASTYEQYF. The J gene is TRBJ2-7, the V gene TRBV19; no reliable D call. This CDR3 is built from 16 residues. V lost 0 bases, J lost 2 bases, and 14 bases lay in between. Germline assignment: CDR1 LNHDA and CDR2 SQIVND (reference sequence).

This rearrangement joins TRBV5-1 to TRBJ1-2, with no clear D. The V gene lost 0 bases and the J gene lost 9 bases, with 9 bases spanning the gap. Germline CDR1 reads SGHRS; CDR2 reads YFSETQ. The CDR3 length is 12 residues. The chain's CDR3 is CASSLARRSYTF. The CDR3 bases are TGCGCCAGCAGCTTGGCCCGCCGAAGCTACACCTTC.

The chain links TRBV11-2 to TRBJ2-7; no clear D. CDR1 and CDR2 (germline): SGHAT, FQNNGV. The CDR3 extends over 11 amino acids. Between the trimmed V and J ends, which lost 5 bases and 6 bases, there was a span of 8 bases. CDR3 sequence reads: CASSQLSEQYF. The CDR3 nucleotides are TGTGCCAGCAGCCAGCTAAGCGAGCAGTACTTC.

The rearrangement joins TRBV11-2 to TRBJ2-3, with D unresolved. Germline CDR1 SGHAT, CDR2 FQNNGV. V was trimmed by 5 bases and J by 2 bases, leaving 8 bases between them. This CDR3 spans 13 amino acids. The CDR3 DNA follows: TGTGCCAGCAGCCCGATGCCCACAGATACGCAGTATTTT. Translated: CASSPMPTDTQYF.

The CDR3: CASSIRAGNTIYF. CDR3 coding DNA: TGCGCCAGCAGCATCAGGGCTGGAAACACCATATATTTT. The V call is TRBV5-1, the J call TRBJ1-3; weak D call: TRBD1 (5 bases). The CDR3 runs 13 residues. Germline CDR1 and CDR2: SGHRS and YFSETQ. The V and J ends lost 4 bases and 2 bases respectively, with 7 bases between them.

The chain joins TRBV2 to TRBJ1-3, with D hard to call. The V end lost 8 bases, the J end lost 7 bases, and 9 bases lay between the germline ends. The CDR3 spans 11 residues. Germline V gene lookup returns CDR1 SNHLY and CDR2 FYNNEI. CDR3 bases: TGTGCCAGCGGATGGGAGAACACCATATATTTT. As protein: CASGWENTIYF.

The sample holds a few counts of this clone. The V and J genes are TRBV7-9 and TRBJ2-3; D may be TRBD2 (5 bases). The V end was cut by 1 base, the J end by 1 base, with 12 bases between. Per the germline V gene, CDR1 is SEHNR and CDR2 is FQNEAQ (reference sequence). This CDR3 spans 16 amino acids. CDR3 in DNA: TGTGCCAGCAGCTTAGTGAGGGCCACGGGCACAGATACGCAGTATTTT. Its translation: CASSLVRATGTDTQYF.